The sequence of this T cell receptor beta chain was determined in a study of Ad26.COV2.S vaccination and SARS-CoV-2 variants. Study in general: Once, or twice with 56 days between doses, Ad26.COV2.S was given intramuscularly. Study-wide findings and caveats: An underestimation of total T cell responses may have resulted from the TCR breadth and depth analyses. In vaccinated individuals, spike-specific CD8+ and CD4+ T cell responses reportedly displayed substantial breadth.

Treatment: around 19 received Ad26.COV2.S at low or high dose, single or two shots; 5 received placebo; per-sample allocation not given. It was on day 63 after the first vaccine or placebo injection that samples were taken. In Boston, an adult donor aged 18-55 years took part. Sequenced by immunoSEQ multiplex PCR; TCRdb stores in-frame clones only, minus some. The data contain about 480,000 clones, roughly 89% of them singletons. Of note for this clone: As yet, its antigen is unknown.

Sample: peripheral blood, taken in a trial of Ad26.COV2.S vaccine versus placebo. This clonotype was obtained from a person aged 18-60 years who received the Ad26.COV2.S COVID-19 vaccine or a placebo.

The CDR3 region is CASGSYNSPLHF. CDR3 DNA sequence: TGTGCCAGCGGATCCTATAATTCACCCCTCCACTTT. The chain joins TRBV28 to TRBJ1-6, with D unresolved. This CDR3 spans 12 amino acids. V lost 8 bases to trimming and J lost 1 base, with 3 bases between them. Per the germline V gene, CDR1 is MDHEN and CDR2 is SYDVKM.